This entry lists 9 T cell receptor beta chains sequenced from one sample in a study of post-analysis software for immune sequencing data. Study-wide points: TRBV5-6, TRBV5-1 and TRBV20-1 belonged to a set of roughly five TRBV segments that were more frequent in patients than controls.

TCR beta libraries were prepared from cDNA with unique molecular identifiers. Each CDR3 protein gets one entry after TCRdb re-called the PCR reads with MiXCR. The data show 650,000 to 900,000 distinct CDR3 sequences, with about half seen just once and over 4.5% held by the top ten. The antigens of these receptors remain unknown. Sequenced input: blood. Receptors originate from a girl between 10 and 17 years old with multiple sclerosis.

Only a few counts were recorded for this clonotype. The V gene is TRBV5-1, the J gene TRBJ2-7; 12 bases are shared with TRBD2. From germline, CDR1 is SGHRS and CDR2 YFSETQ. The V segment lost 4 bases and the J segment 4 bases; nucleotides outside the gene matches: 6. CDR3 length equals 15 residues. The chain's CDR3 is CASSPGTSGWYEQYF. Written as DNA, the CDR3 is TGCGCCAGCAGCCCCGGGACTAGCGGGTGGTACGAGCAGTACTTC.

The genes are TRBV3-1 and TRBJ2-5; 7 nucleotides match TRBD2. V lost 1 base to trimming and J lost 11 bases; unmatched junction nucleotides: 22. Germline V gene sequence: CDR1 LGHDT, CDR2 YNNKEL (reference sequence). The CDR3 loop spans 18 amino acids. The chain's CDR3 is CASSQVWPAGLAYNEQYF. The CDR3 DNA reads TGTGCCAGCAGCCAAGTTTGGCCAGCGGGGCTGGCATACAATGAGCAGTACTTC.

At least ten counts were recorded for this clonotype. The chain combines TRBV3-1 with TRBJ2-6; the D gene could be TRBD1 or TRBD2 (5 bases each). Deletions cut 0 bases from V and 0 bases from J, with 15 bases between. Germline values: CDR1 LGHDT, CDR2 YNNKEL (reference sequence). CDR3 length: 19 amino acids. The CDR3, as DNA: TGTGCCAGCAGCCAAGATCTGGGACGGAAAAGCTCTGGGGCCAACGTCCTGACTTTC. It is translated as CASSQDLGRKSSGANVLTF.

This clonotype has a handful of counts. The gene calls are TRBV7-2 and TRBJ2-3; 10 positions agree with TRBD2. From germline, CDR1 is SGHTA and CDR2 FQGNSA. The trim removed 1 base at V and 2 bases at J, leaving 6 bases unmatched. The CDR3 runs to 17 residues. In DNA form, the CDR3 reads TGTGCCAGCAGCTTAGGTCTAGCGGGAGTTATCACAGATACGCAGTATTTT. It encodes CASSLGLAGVITDTQYF.

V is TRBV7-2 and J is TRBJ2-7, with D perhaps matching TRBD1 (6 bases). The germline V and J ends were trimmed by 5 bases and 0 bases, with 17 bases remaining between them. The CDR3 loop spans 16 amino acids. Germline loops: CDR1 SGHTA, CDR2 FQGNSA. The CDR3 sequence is CASSRELETGSYEQYF. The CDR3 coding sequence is TGTGCCAGCAGCCGAGAACTCGAGACAGGCTCCTACGAGCAGTACTTC.

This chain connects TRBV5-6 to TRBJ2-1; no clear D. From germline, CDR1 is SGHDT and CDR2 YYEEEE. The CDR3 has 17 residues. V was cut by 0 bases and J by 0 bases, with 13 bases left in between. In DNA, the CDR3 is TGTGCCAGCAGCTTGGTAGGCATGCTGAGCTCCTACAATGAGCAGTTCTTC. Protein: CASSLVGMLSSYNEQFF. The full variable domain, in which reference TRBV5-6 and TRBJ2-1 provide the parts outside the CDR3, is DAGVTQSPTHLIKTRGQQVTLRCSPKSGHDTVSWYQQALGQGPQFIFQYYEEEERQRGNFPDRFSGHQFPNYSSELNVNALLLGDSALYLCASSLVGMLSSYNEQFFGPGTRLTVL.

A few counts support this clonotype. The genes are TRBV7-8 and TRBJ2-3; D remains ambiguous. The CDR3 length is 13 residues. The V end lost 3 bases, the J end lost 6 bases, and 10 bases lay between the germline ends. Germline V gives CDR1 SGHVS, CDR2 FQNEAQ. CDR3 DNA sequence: TGTGCCAGCAGCTTTACTCGATCTGATACGCAGTATTTT. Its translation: CASSFTRSDTQYF.

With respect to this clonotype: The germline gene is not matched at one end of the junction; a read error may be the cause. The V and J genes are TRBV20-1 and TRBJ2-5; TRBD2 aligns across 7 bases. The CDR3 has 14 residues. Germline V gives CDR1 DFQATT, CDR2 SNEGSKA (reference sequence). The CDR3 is CSARRAGSQETQYF. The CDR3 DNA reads TGCAGCGCTAGACGAGCGGGGTCCCAAGAGACCCAGTACTTC.

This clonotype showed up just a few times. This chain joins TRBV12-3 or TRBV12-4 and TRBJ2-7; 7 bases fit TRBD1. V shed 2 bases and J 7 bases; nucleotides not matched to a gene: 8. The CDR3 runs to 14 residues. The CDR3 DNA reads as TGTGCCAGCAGTTTAATGGCGTCAGGGGGAGAGCAGTACTTC. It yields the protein CASSLMASGGEQYF.